The clone carrying this TCR beta chain is deemed medium-sized. What it recognizes is unknown. V was shortened by 5 bases and J by 6 bases, with 14 bases between the two germline ends. This CDR3 is built from 15 residues. The germline V gene has CDR1 MNHNY and CDR2 SVGAGI (reference sequence). TCRdb fed the 5' RACE reads into MiXCR, producing one record per CDR3 protein. The data contain around 7,000 distinct CDR3 sequences, about three fifths of them singletons. The data were taken from a study of T-cell memory formation after mild COVID-19. Findings and caveats of the study: That cross-reactive memory joined was suggested by some responding clones appearing in pre-infection memory.

The receptor was derived from an adult who had mild COVID-19 (a few samples of this study predate the infection). Cell type and time point are not known. The chain links TRBV6-6 to TRBJ1-6; D ambiguous. The specimen sequenced was PBMCs or a T cell subset sorted from them (not recorded which). CDR3 in DNA: TGTGCCAGCAGTGGGATTCGAGGGCTTAATTCACCCCTCCACTTT. Translation: CASSGIRGLNSPLHF.